The 8 T cell receptor beta chains below all came from one sample that was sequenced in a study of shared clonotypes between healthy human individuals. The repertoire was sequenced with immunoSEQ multiplex PCR; TCRdb's copy has only in-frame clones and lacks some. The sample comprises nearly 2 million clones, about 95% of which are singletons, and 1.2% rests with the top ten. It was CD45RO-negative cells, positively selected for CCR7, that made up naive CD8 cells, with terminally differentiated effector memory CD45RA+ cells excluded. Sequencing was performed on naive CD8+ T cells sorted from blood. These receptors originate from a young man in good health.

The chain links TRBV28 to TRBJ1-1, with 7 bases identical to TRBD1. Germline lookup yields CDR1 MDHEN and CDR2 SYDVKM. The CDR3 runs 13 residues. V dropped 8 bases and J dropped 4; count of bases not matched to a gene: 7. CDR3: CASRQGEGTEAFF. CDR3 bases: TGTGCCAGCCGACAGGGAGAGGGCACTGAAGCTTTCTTT. The full variable domain, rest sourced from reference TRBV28 and TRBJ1-1, is DVKVTQSSRYLVKRTGEKVFLECVQDMDHENMFWYRQDPGLGLRLIYFSYDVKMKEKGDIPEGYSVSREKKERFSLILESASTNQTSMYLCASRQGEGTEAFFGQGTRLTVV.

V usage is TRBV6-1 and J usage is TRBJ2-5, with a weak D call TRBD2 (6 bases). The V end was cut by 6 bases, the J end by 4 bases, with 18 bases between. This CDR3 comprises 15 residues. Germline V gives CDR1 MNHNS, CDR2 SASEGT. The CDR3 reads CASSPGTGPGETQYF. Written as DNA, the CDR3 is TGTGCCAGCAGCCCCGGGACTGGACCTGGAGAGACCCAGTACTTC.

The CDR3 reads CAWSLRDSLYEQYF. The CDR3 DNA is TGTGCCTGGAGTTTGCGGGACAGCCTTTACGAGCAGTACTTC. The rearrangement links TRBV30 to TRBJ2-7; maybe TRBD1 (7 bases). This CDR3 region has 14 residues. The germline V gene has CDR1 GTSNPN and CDR2 SVGIG (reference sequence). V dropped 2 bases and J dropped 4 bases, with 15 bases sitting between them.

The chain recombines TRBV4-1 with TRBJ2-1, with D perhaps matching TRBD1 or TRBD2 (5 bases each). V lost 4 bases and J 9 bases, leaving 13 bases between the germline ends. Germline loops: CDR1 MGHRA, CDR2 YSYEKL. There are 13 residues in the CDR3. CDR3 sequence reads: CASSLLAGAEQFF. The CDR3, as DNA: TGCGCCAGCAGCCTATTAGCCGGGGCTGAGCAGTTCTTC.

The rearrangement joins TRBV5-6 to TRBJ2-1; D is tentatively TRBD1 or TRBD2 (5 bases each). The CDR3 covers 16 residues. Trimming removed 5 bases at V and 8 bases at J, with 23 bases between. The germline V gene has CDR1 SGHDT and CDR2 YYEEEE. The CDR3 DNA is TGTGCCAGCAGGTTATACCGGGACCTCAGTGGGTATGAGCAGTTCTTC. Translated, it gives CASRLYRDLSGYEQFF.

The chain combines TRBV7-2 with TRBJ2-7; 10 bases match TRBD1. Trimming took 4 bases from V and 2 from J; bases not matched to a gene: 8. This CDR3 has 16 residues. The germline V gene has CDR1 SGHTA and CDR2 FQGNSA. CDR3 region: CASSSDRDRGTYEQYF. In nucleotides, the CDR3 is TGTGCCAGCAGCTCCGATCGGGACAGGGGAACCTACGAGCAGTACTTC. Based on the CDR3 plus reference TRBV7-2 and TRBJ2-7, the full variable domain is GAGVSQSPSNKVTEKGKDVELRCDPISGHTALYWYRQSLGQGLEFLIYFQGNSAPDKSGLPSDRFSAERTGGSVSTLTIQRTQQEDSAVYLCASSSDRDRGTYEQYFGPGTRLTVT.

The rearrangement uses TRBV13 and TRBJ2-7; 13 nucleotides match TRBD2. Germline V gives CDR1 PRHDT, CDR2 FYEKMQ (reference sequence). The V gene end was trimmed by 4 bases and the J gene end by 5 bases; junction bases not matched to a gene: 2. This CDR3 is 14 amino acids long. The CDR3 loop reads CASSYGLAGDEQYF. CDR3 nucleotides: TGTGCCAGCAGCTATGGACTAGCGGGGGACGAGCAGTACTTC. The whole variable domain, filled in from reference TRBV13 and TRBJ2-7, reads AAGVIQSPRHLIKEKRETATLKCYPIPRHDTVYWYQQGPGQDPQFLISFYEKMQSDKGSIPDRFSAQQFSDYHSELNMSSLELGDSALYFCASSYGLAGDEQYFGPGTRLTVT.

Regarding this clone: Other nucleotide sequences in the sample specify the same CDR3. The V call is TRBV9, the J call TRBJ1-2; no clear D gene. CDR1 and CDR2 from the germline V gene are SGDLS and YYNGEE. V was pared by 0 bases and J by 0 bases, with 6 bases between. CDR3 length: 14 residues. CDR3 region: CASSVDGANYGYTF. The CDR3 coding sequence is TGTGCCAGCAGCGTAGATGGGGCTAACTATGGCTACACCTTC.